This entry lists 18 T cell receptor beta chains sequenced from one sample in a study of shared clonotypes between healthy human individuals. Some clones are missing from TCRdb's copy, which holds only in-frame ones; the method was immunoSEQ multiplex PCR. Of 2 million to 2.5 million clones listed, approximately 94% are singletons. Sequencing was performed on naive CD4+ T cells sorted from blood. Noted subset: CD45RA+ positively selected. The receptors were sampled from a man younger than 35 in good health.

The chain couples TRBV7-9 to TRBJ1-4; D might be TRBD1 (5 bases). V was trimmed by 7 bases and J by 3 bases, leaving 12 bases between them. The CDR3 length is 14 residues. Germline loops: CDR1 SEHNR, CDR2 FQNEAQ (reference sequence). The CDR3 region has the DNA TGTGCCAGCACCCCGCGGGGGGCTAATGAAAAACTGTTTTTT. It encodes CASTPRGANEKLFF.

The V and J genes are TRBV15 and TRBJ1-5; 8 positions match TRBD1. Germline V gives CDR1 LNHNV, CDR2 YYDKDF (reference sequence). The V segment lost 4 bases and the J segment 2 bases; nucleotides outside the gene matches: 7. The CDR3 extends over 16 amino acids. In DNA form, the CDR3 reads TGTGCCACCAGCACAGGGGGCCTGGTCGGCAATCAGCCCCAGCATTTT. Translating it yields CATSTGGLVGNQPQHF.

The chain employs TRBV7-9 and TRBJ2-1; possibly TRBD2 for D (6 bases). CDR3 length: 14 residues. Germline CDR1 SEHNR, CDR2 FQNEAQ (reference sequence). Between the trimmed V and J ends, which lost 8 bases and 6 bases, there was a span of 17 bases. The CDR3 protein is CASQRSAGPNEQFF. CDR3 DNA sequence: TGTGCCAGCCAAAGGTCAGCGGGTCCCAATGAGCAGTTCTTC.

The CDR3 DNA is TGTGCCAGCAGTTCTTACCCATTAGGGGGGTCACCCCTCCACTTT. It specifies CASSSYPLGGSPLHF. The genes are TRBV28 and TRBJ1-6, with D tentatively TRBD1 (6 bases). From germline, CDR1 is MDHEN and CDR2 SYDVKM. The CDR3 extends over 15 amino acids. V gave up 4 bases and J gave up 10 bases, with 17 bases separating them.

This clone was recorded a few times. The chain carries TRBV28 and TRBJ1-2; D is perhaps TRBD1 (5 bases). Germline CDR1 and CDR2: MDHEN and SYDVKM. The CDR3 is 15 amino acids. V shed 2 bases and J shed 4 bases, with 14 bases lying between them. The DNA for the CDR3 is TGTGCCAGCAGTTTACGACAGACCCCTTTCTATGGCTACACCTTC. Translation: CASSLRQTPFYGYTF.

CDR3 sequence (DNA): TGTGCCAGCAGTGTTACAGGGGGAACGAACACCGGGGAGCTGTTTTTT. It codes for CASSVTGGTNTGELFF. V gene TRBV6-4 combines with J gene TRBJ2-2; 8 bases match TRBD1. Germline V lookup: CDR1 MRHNA, CDR2 SNTAGT. With V trimmed by 4 bases and J by 0 bases, 4 bases remained unmatched. The CDR3 loop spans 16 amino acids.

The rearrangement links TRBV2 to TRBJ2-1, with TRBD2 identical over 9 bases. Trimming cost V 4 bases and J 3 bases; bases outside gene matches: 4. This CDR3 spans 15 amino acids. CDR1 and CDR2 (germline): SNHLY, FYNNEI. The DNA of the CDR3 is TGTGCCAGCAGTGGAGGCGGGAGGGACTACAATGAGCAGTTCTTC. Translating gives CASSGGGRDYNEQFF.

In regard to this clone: Other DNA sequences from this sample encode an identical CDR3 as well. The chain combines TRBV5-1 with TRBJ1-4; D might be TRBD1 (6 bases). The CDR3 contains 16 residues. Germline lookup yields CDR1 SGHRS and CDR2 YFSETQ. V lost 0 bases and J 2 bases, leaving 11 bases between the germline ends. This chain's CDR3 is CASSLAARGTNEKLFF. CDR3 coding DNA: TGCGCCAGCAGCTTGGCCGCAAGGGGGACTAATGAAAAACTGTTTTTT. The full variable domain, its missing parts supplied by reference TRBV5-1 and TRBJ1-4, is KAGVTQTPRYLIKTRGQQVTLSCSPISGHRSVSWYQQTPGQGLQFLFEYFSETQRNKGNFPGRFSGRQFSNSRSEMNVSTLELGDSALYLCASSLAARGTNEKLFFGSGTQLSVL.

This chain links TRBV6-5 with TRBJ2-3; D is possibly TRBD2 (6 bases). The CDR3 loop spans 14 amino acids. The V and J ends lost 8 bases and 6 bases respectively, with 18 bases between them. Per the germline V gene, CDR1 is MNHEY and CDR2 is SVGAGI. The CDR3 DNA reads TGTGCCAGCGCTCGCCTCGGGACTGCCGATACGCAGTATTTT. It specifies CASARLGTADTQYF.

The chain uses TRBV27 and TRBJ2-1; no clear D gene. Germline CDR1 and CDR2: MNHEY and SMNVEV (reference sequence). V was trimmed by 2 bases and J by 5 bases, leaving 7 bases between them. The length of the CDR3 is 13 residues. CDR3 DNA: TGTGCCAGCAGTTTACCCCTTCACAATGAGCAGTTCTTC. Its protein product is CASSLPLHNEQFF.

This clone was counted a single time. This sequence joins TRBV21-1 and TRBJ2-7; the table names TRBD1, a call not compared with the DNA. TRBV21-1 is shown as a pseudogene. The CDR3 sequence is 15 residues long. CDR3 bases: TGTGCCAGCAGGTCCGACAGGTATTATCCCTACGAGCAGTACTTC. This sequence encodes CASRSDRYYPYEQYF.

The rearrangement links TRBV4-2 to TRBJ2-5; 13 bases align to TRBD2. V shed 4 bases and J 1 base; nucleotides not matched to a gene: 3. Per the germline V gene, CDR1 is LGHNA and CDR2 is YNFKEQ. The CDR3 sequence is 16 residues long. CDR3 sequence: CASSPGLAGAQETQYF. CDR3 bases: TGTGCCAGCAGCCCCGGACTAGCGGGGGCCCAAGAGACCCAGTACTTC.

Comment on this clone: Other DNA sequences in this sample translate to the same CDR3. J is TRBJ1-5 and V is TRBV30; TRBD1 might be the D (5 bases). Between the trimmed V and J ends, which lost 2 bases and 2 bases, there was a span of 10 bases. There are 14 residues in the CDR3. Germline V gives CDR1 GTSNPN, CDR2 SVGIG (reference sequence). The CDR3 DNA sequence: TGTGCCTGGAGTCCCGGCAGGGGCAATCAGCCCCAGCATTTT. Protein sequence: CAWSPGRGNQPQHF.

The V and J genes are TRBV6-5 and TRBJ2-3, with D possibly being TRBD1 (6 bases). Looked up from germline, CDR1 is MNHEY and CDR2 is SVGAGI. V was cut by 6 bases and J by 4 bases, with 14 bases left in between. The CDR3 has 14 amino acids. The CDR3 sequence: CASRRTGWADTQYF. The CDR3 bases are TGTGCCAGCAGACGTACAGGGTGGGCAGATACGCAGTATTTT.

This sequence joins TRBV5-1 and TRBJ2-1; 12 nucleotides line up with TRBD2. Germline values: CDR1 SGHRS, CDR2 YFSETQ. The CDR3 runs 17 residues. Losses at the gene ends were 3 bases for V and 6 bases for J; bases not matched to a gene: 10. CDR3 sequence reads: CASSSPATSGGPNEQFF. The CDR3, as DNA: TGCGCCAGCAGCTCACCCGCTACTAGCGGGGGGCCCAATGAGCAGTTCTTC. Complete variable domain (other parts from reference TRBV5-1 and TRBJ2-1): KAGVTQTPRYLIKTRGQQVTLSCSPISGHRSVSWYQQTPGQGLQFLFEYFSETQRNKGNFPGRFSGRQFSNSRSEMNVSTLELGDSALYLCASSSPATSGGPNEQFFGPGTRLTVL.

This sequence joins TRBV7-2 and TRBJ2-1, with 9 bases fitting TRBD2. Per germline, CDR1 SGHTA and CDR2 FQGNSA. CDR3 length: 17 residues. Germline trimming cut 3 bases from V and 1 base from J; bases unmatched to any gene: 7. As DNA, the CDR3 is TGTGCCAGCAGCTTGCGTAGCGGGAGCGTTTCCTACAATGAGCAGTTCTTC. Translating it yields CASSLRSGSVSYNEQFF.

This chain links TRBV27 with TRBJ2-5, with 9 positions matching TRBD2. The V segment lost 4 bases and the J segment 1 base; nucleotides outside the gene matches: 4. Germline CDR1 and CDR2: MNHEY and SMNVEV (reference sequence). CDR3 length equals 15 residues. This chain's CDR3 is CASSWAGGSQETQYF. CDR3 coding DNA: TGTGCCAGCAGTTGGGCGGGAGGGTCCCAAGAGACCCAGTACTTC.

This sequence joins TRBV6-1 and TRBJ2-5; D possibly uses TRBD1 or TRBD2 (6 bases each). The V gene's germline CDR1 is MNHNS and CDR2 SASEGT. Trimming took 4 bases from V and 5 from J, leaving 20 bases between them. There are 16 residues in the CDR3. In DNA form, the CDR3 reads TGTGCCAGCAGTGGAGGGGGGTGGTCTTTGAAGGAGACCCAGTACTTC. As protein: CASSGGGWSLKETQYF.